This T cell receptor (beta chain) was documented in a study of shared clonotypes between healthy human individuals. Study background: A donor's plate count was three for CD4 naive and three for CD4 memory; CD8 naive had two and CD8 memory one.

Sequencing used immunoSEQ multiplex PCR; TCRdb keeps in-frame clones, though not all of them. The table lists about 710,000 clones, 72% of them singletons, with more than 1.5% in the top ten. Findings and caveats of the study: Relative to their counterparts shared across all four donors, non-shared clonotypes exhibited diminished generation probabilities.

A remark on this clone: Antigen specificity is unknown.

The CDR3 extends over 15 amino acids. Trimming removed 6 bases from V and 2 bases from J, with 17 bases in between. CDR1 MNHEY and CDR2 SVGAGI come from the germline V gene. Material for sequencing was memory CD4+ T cells sorted from blood. Subset here: CD45RA-negative fraction. The source of this sequence is a woman aged 25 to 39 in good health. The chain carries TRBV6-5 and TRBJ2-7, with D perhaps TRBD1 (6 bases). CDR3 sequence (DNA): TGTGCCAGCAGAAGACTTCAGGGGCTGGCCTACGAGCAGTACTTC. Residues: CASRRLQGLAYEQYF.